This T cell receptor (beta chain) was observed in a study of beta chain features in type 1 diabetes. Study-wide context: No age, gender or cell yield differences were seen between patients and healthy donors. The study, taken as a whole, reports: In type 1 diabetes patients, VDJ junctions had fewer insertions; deletions at these junctions were more frequent.

Expressed TCRB transcripts got sequenced, as all isolated RNA was reverse transcribed. Profiling relied on immunoSEQ multiplex PCR, and the TCRdb table lists in-frame clones only, not all of them. The sample lists more than 110,000 clones, 6.9% seen once, with around 1.5% in the top ten. This clone has just a few counts. Antigen unknown. The CDR3 has 12 amino acids. With 2 bases removed from V and 9 bases from J, the gap between germline ends came to 8 bases. The germline CDR1 and CDR2 sequences are SGHAT and FQNNGV. The chain uses TRBV11-2 and TRBJ2-1; the D is unclear. The clonotype comes from a woman in her 30s in good health. The material sequenced was central memory CD4+ T cells from blood. CDR3: CASSLTGLEQFF. Written as DNA, the CDR3 is TGTGCCAGCAGCTTAACTGGGCTTGAGCAGTTCTTC.